What follows are 7 T cell receptor beta chains derived from one specimen sequenced in a study of blood T cell repertoires in COVID-19. Clones were sequenced by immunoSEQ multiplex PCR, and TCRdb holds only the in-frame ones, with some missing. The table shows roughly 74,000 clones, with almost 90% occurring only once. Material: peripheral blood. Receptors were obtained from a woman of 80 years or more with active or convalescent COVID-19.

This chain links TRBV5-1 with TRBJ2-2; D unresolved. The germline V gene encodes CDR1 SGHRS and CDR2 YFSETQ. V was pared by 1 base and J by 2 bases, with 6 bases between. The CDR3 is made up of 14 amino acids. Here the CDR3 DNA reads TGCGCCAGCAGCTTGTTAGAAAACACCGGGGAGCTGTTTTTT. It specifies CASSLLENTGELFF.

The chain carries TRBV5-1 and TRBJ2-3; possibly TRBD2 for D (6 bases). The CDR3 extends over 16 amino acids. Trimming removed 0 bases from V and 6 bases from J, with 17 bases in between. Germline-derived CDR1 and CDR2 are SGHRS and YFSETQ. CDR3 sequence reads: CASSLEGYRGWDTQYF. In nucleotides, the CDR3 is TGCGCCAGCAGCTTGGAGGGCTACCGGGGGTGGGATACGCAGTATTTT.

J is TRBJ1-5 and V is TRBV2; 11 bases match TRBD1. Germline assignment: CDR1 SNHLY and CDR2 FYNNEI. The length of the CDR3 is 14 residues. V lost 4 bases, J lost 7 bases, and 3 bases stayed unmatched. The CDR3 sequence is CASSGGTGGQPQHF. The DNA of the CDR3 is TGTGCCAGCAGTGGTGGGACAGGGGGACAGCCCCAGCATTTT. Supplemented by reference TRBV2 and TRBJ1-5, the full variable domain reads EPEVTQTPSHQVTQMGQEVILRCVPISNHLYFYWYRQILGQKVEFLVSFYNNEISEKSEIFDDQFSVERPDGSNFTLKIRSTKLEDSAMYFCASSGGTGGQPQHFGDGTRLSIL.

V usage is TRBV29-1 and J usage is TRBJ2-1; 7 bases fit TRBD1. The germline gives CDR1 SQVTM, CDR2 ANQGSEA. CDR3 length: 12 amino acids. V lost 8 bases and J lost 2; bases outside the gene matches: 3. The CDR3 DNA reads TGCAGCTGCGACAGGGCCTACAATGAGCAGTTCTTC. Protein sequence: CSCDRAYNEQFF.

The chain couples TRBV6-1 to TRBJ1-4; the D gene is possibly TRBD1 (6 bases). Germline values: CDR1 MNHNS, CDR2 SASEGT. Trimming pared 2 bases from V and 2 bases from J, leaving 21 bases between. There are 19 residues in the CDR3. The CDR3, as DNA: TGTGCCAGCAGTGAAACTAGCGGTATGGGCAGGGGTACTAATGAAAAACTGTTTTTT. Protein: CASSETSGMGRGTNEKLFF.

The chain couples TRBV4-3 to TRBJ2-3; 11 positions agree with TRBD2. Unmatched junction bases numbered 3, after V lost 4 bases and J lost 0 bases. CDR1 and CDR2 (germline): LGHNA, YSLEER. This CDR3 spans 16 amino acids. CDR3 region: CASSPSGGPSTDTQYF. Written as DNA, the CDR3 is TGCGCCAGCAGCCCTAGCGGGGGGCCTAGCACAGATACGCAGTATTTT.

This clone appeared once. The V gene is TRBV30, the J gene TRBJ1-5; no reliable D call. This CDR3 contains 13 residues. V was shortened by 0 bases and J by 3 bases, with 6 bases between the two germline ends. Per germline, CDR1 GTSNPN and CDR2 SVGIG (reference sequence). CDR3 coding DNA: TGTGCCTGGAGTGTACGGTTCAATCAGCCCCAGCATTTT. Encoded protein: CAWSVRFNQPQHF.